The 21 T cell receptor beta chains below all came from one sample that was sequenced in a study of beta chain features in type 1 diabetes. Sequenced material consisted of expressed TCRB transcripts (all of the isolated RNA was reverse transcribed). The method was immunoSEQ multiplex PCR; TCRdb's version includes in-frame clones alone and lacks a portion of them. In the table there are 300,000 to 450,000 clones, roughly an eighth of which are singletons. Sequencing input: naive CD4+ T cells from blood. The receptor source for this set is a young man in good health.

A few counts support this clone. This chain uses TRBV7-6 with TRBJ1-5; TRBD1 agrees at 8 bases. V dropped 5 bases and J dropped 2; count of bases not matched to a gene: 8. Per the germline V gene, CDR1 is SGHVS and CDR2 is FNYEAQ. CDR3 length: 16 amino acids. The CDR3 DNA reads as TGTGCCAGCAGCCCAGACAGGGGCCGGGGCAATCAGCCCCAGCATTTT. Its protein product is CASSPDRGRGNQPQHF.

This clone appeared a few times. The chain links TRBV28 to TRBJ2-7; 8 bases fit TRBD1. Germline CDR1 reads MDHEN; CDR2 reads SYDVKM. Germline trimming cut 2 bases from V and 5 bases from J; bases unmatched to any gene: 2. CDR3 length: 13 residues. CDR3 residues: CASSLDRGHEQYF. CDR3 DNA: TGTGCCAGCAGTTTAGACAGGGGCCACGAGCAGTACTTC. Combining the CDR3 with reference TRBV28 and TRBJ2-7 gives the whole variable domain DVKVTQSSRYLVKRTGEKVFLECVQDMDHENMFWYRQDPGLGLRLIYFSYDVKMKEKGDIPEGYSVSREKKERFSLILESASTNQTSMYLCASSLDRGHEQYFGPGTRLTVT.

The chain recombines TRBV5-1 with TRBJ1-2, with no clear D. Germline V gene data show CDR1 as SGHRS and CDR2 as YFSETQ. Trimming took 0 bases from V and 5 from J, leaving 11 bases between them. The CDR3 runs 14 residues. The CDR3 DNA sequence: TGCGCCAGCAGCTTGGGACAAAGGTCGTATGGCTACACCTTC. It encodes CASSLGQRSYGYTF.

The gene calls are TRBV19 and TRBJ2-3, with unresolved D. The germline V gene encodes CDR1 LNHDA and CDR2 SQIVND (reference sequence). The CDR3 runs to 12 residues. V was pared by 5 bases and J by 6 bases, with 9 bases between. This chain's CDR3 is CASSQAWDTQYF. Here the CDR3 DNA reads TGTGCCAGTAGTCAAGCATGGGATACGCAGTATTTT. Using reference TRBV19 and TRBJ2-3 for the parts outside the CDR3, the full variable domain is DGGITQSPKYLFRKEGQNVTLSCEQNLNHDAMYWYRQDPGQGLRLIYYSQIVNDFQKGDIAEGYSVSREKKESFPLTVTSAQKNPTAFYLCASSQAWDTQYFGPGTRLTVL.

This clone was found a few times. The J gene is TRBJ2-7, the V gene TRBV4-2; 11 bases fit TRBD1. Germline V gives CDR1 LGHNA, CDR2 YNFKEQ. The V and J ends lost 3 bases and 3 bases, in that order; junction bases with no gene match: 7. The CDR3 length is 16 residues. CDR3 nucleotides: TGTGCCAGCAGCCAGATAACCGGGACAGGGGGCTACGAGCAGTACTTC. It specifies CASSQITGTGGYEQYF.

The chain carries TRBV28 and TRBJ1-1; no firm D call. The CDR3 sequence is 13 residues long. Germline lookup yields CDR1 MDHEN and CDR2 SYDVKM. Trimming took 6 bases from V and 1 from J, leaving 9 bases between them. The CDR3 region has the DNA TGTGCCAGCAGCACAACACGGAACACTGAAGCTTTCTTT. This sequence encodes CASSTTRNTEAFF.

The CDR3 is CASSVLGTSGGSTDTQYF. The CDR3 bases are TGTGCCAGCAGCGTTCTCGGGACTAGCGGGGGGAGCACAGATACGCAGTATTTT. The gene calls are TRBV9 and TRBJ2-3, with 15 bases aligning to TRBD2. V lost 2 bases to trimming and J lost 0 bases; unmatched junction nucleotides: 4. Germline V gives CDR1 SGDLS, CDR2 YYNGEE. The CDR3 sequence is 18 residues long.

This clone was detected a few times. The chain is built from TRBV18 and TRBJ1-2; 9 bases map to TRBD1. CDR1 and CDR2 from the germline V gene are KGHSH and LQKENI. V gave up 2 bases and J gave up 8 bases; unmatched junction bases: 9. The CDR3 spans 15 residues. The CDR3 reads CASSPKPGQGPGYTF. The DNA of the CDR3 is TGTGCCAGCTCACCAAAGCCCGGACAGGGGCCCGGCTACACCTTC.

The sample holds a few counts of this clone. The chain uses TRBV7-6 and TRBJ2-3, with 9 bases lining up with TRBD1. The V and J ends lost 0 bases and 3 bases, in that order; junction bases with no gene match: 1. The germline gives CDR1 SGHVS, CDR2 FNYEAQ. There are 15 residues in the CDR3. The CDR3 region is CASSLAGQGTDTQYF. The CDR3 DNA reads TGTGCCAGCAGCTTAGCGGGACAGGGTACAGATACGCAGTATTTT.

This clone came up a few times. V and J are TRBV2 and TRBJ2-5; D is unresolved. CDR3 length: 11 residues. The germline CDR1 and CDR2 sequences are SNHLY and FYNNEI. The V and J ends lost 7 bases and 3 bases respectively, with 6 bases between them. The CDR3 protein is CASIIEETQYF. In DNA, the CDR3 is TGTGCCAGCATAATAGAAGAGACCCAGTACTTC. The variable domain in full, completed from reference TRBV2 and TRBJ2-5, reads EPEVTQTPSHQVTQMGQEVILRCVPISNHLYFYWYRQILGQKVEFLVSFYNNEISEKSEIFDDQFSVERPDGSNFTLKIRSTKLEDSAMYFCASIIEETQYFGPGTRLLVL.

This rearrangement joins TRBV5-1 to TRBJ2-7, with TRBD1 as a possible D gene (6 bases). Germline V gives CDR1 SGHRS, CDR2 YFSETQ. The V and J ends lost 4 bases and 2 bases respectively, with 16 bases between them. The CDR3 sequence is 15 residues long. CDR3: CASSPGQPGTYEQYF. The CDR3 DNA sequence: TGCGCCAGCAGCCCAGGACAGCCGGGAACCTACGAGCAGTACTTC.

The gene calls are TRBV5-4 and TRBJ2-7; 9 positions agree with TRBD1. The CDR3 totals 15 residues. V lost 4 bases and J lost 2; bases outside the gene matches: 7. Germline V lookup: CDR1 SGHNT, CDR2 YYREEE (reference sequence). The CDR3 is CASSRTGTGTYEQYF. The CDR3 DNA follows: TGTGCCAGCAGCCGAACCGGGACAGGGACCTACGAGCAGTACTTC. Using reference TRBV5-4 and TRBJ2-7 for the parts outside the CDR3, the full variable domain is ETGVTQSPTHLIKTRGQQVTLRCSSQSGHNTVSWYQQALGQGPQFIFQYYREEENGRGNFPPRFSGLQFPNYSSELNVNALELDDSALYLCASSRTGTGTYEQYFGPGTRLTVT.

This chain connects TRBV7-9 to TRBJ2-7; the match to TRBD2 covers 7 bases. J lost 7 bases, V lost 3 bases, and 3 bases had no gene match. This CDR3 has 12 amino acids. CDR1 and CDR2 (germline): SEHNR, FQNEAQ (reference sequence). CDR3 sequence (DNA): TGTGCCAGCAGCTTTGCCGGGGGGGAGCAGTACTTC. The encoded protein is CASSFAGGEQYF.

This clone was detected only a few times. The chain uses TRBV29-1 and TRBJ2-7, with 7 bases fitting TRBD2. CDR1 is SQVTM, CDR2 ANQGSEA, per germline. The CDR3 has 13 residues. V trimming: 5 bases; J trimming: 3 bases; junction bases outside the gene matches: 7. The CDR3: CSVLAGELYEQYF. For the CDR3, the DNA is TGCAGCGTTCTTGCGGGAGAACTCTACGAGCAGTACTTC.

The chain has TRBV11-3 and TRBJ2-2, with TRBD2 identical over 7 bases. CDR3 length: 16 residues. Germline CDR1 SGHNT, CDR2 YENEEA. The J segment lost 0 bases and the V segment lost 4 bases, leaving 5 bases of the junction unmatched. In DNA form, the CDR3 reads TGTGCCAGCAGCTCTCAGCTAGCGGCGAACACCGGGGAGCTGTTTTTT. It specifies CASSSQLAANTGELFF.

In the case of this clone: Other DNA sequences in this specimen translate into the identical CDR3. The chain is built from TRBV7-9 and TRBJ1-2; D unresolved. Germline V gene lookup returns CDR1 SEHNR and CDR2 FQNEAQ (reference sequence). The CDR3 is 13 residues long. With 1 base removed from V and 3 bases from J, the gap between germline ends came to 6 bases. Here the CDR3 reads CASSLGGYYGYTF. The CDR3 bases are TGTGCCAGCAGCTTAGGAGGGTACTATGGCTACACCTTC.

This clone turned up a few times. The chain couples TRBV28 to TRBJ2-7; 13 bases are a match to TRBD2. V shed 6 bases, J shed 1 base, and the junction held 6 bases outside the gene matches. Germline V gene lookup returns CDR1 MDHEN and CDR2 SYDVKM. The length of the CDR3 is 16 residues. CDR3 in DNA: TGTGCCAGCAGAACCGGGACTAGCGGGACTTCCTACGAGCAGTACTTC. Its translation: CASRTGTSGTSYEQYF.

The rearrangement links TRBV7-9 to TRBJ2-3; a weak D match, TRBD1 (6 bases). The germline V and J ends were trimmed by 7 bases and 2 bases, with 13 bases remaining between them. CDR1 is SEHNR, CDR2 FQNEAQ, per germline (reference sequence). The CDR3 has 14 amino acids. CDR3 sequence (DNA): TGTGCCAGCATCCAAGGACAGATCACAGATACGCAGTATTTT. This codes for CASIQGQITDTQYF.

The chain links TRBV29-1 to TRBJ2-7; 8 bases fit TRBD2. The length of the CDR3 is 14 residues. In germline, CDR1 is SQVTM, CDR2 ANQGSEA. The trim removed 0 bases at V and 2 bases at J, leaving 3 bases unmatched. The CDR3 here is CSVEDRGGPYEQYF. The CDR3 bases are TGCAGCGTTGAAGATCGGGGGGGCCCCTACGAGCAGTACTTC.

This clone has a handful of counts. CDR3 in amino acids: CASSLRAGGASEQYF. In nucleotides, the CDR3 is TGTGCCAGCAGCTTAAGGGCGGGGGGCGCGAGTGAGCAGTACTTC. The chain links TRBV7-2 to TRBJ2-7, with TRBD2 matching 8 bases. This CDR3 region has 15 residues. V lost 2 bases and J lost 7; bases outside the gene matches: 10. CDR1 is SGHTA and CDR2 is FQGNSA in the germline V gene. Using reference TRBV7-2 and TRBJ2-7 for the parts outside the CDR3, the full variable domain is GAGVSQSPSNKVTEKGKDVELRCDPISGHTALYWYRQSLGQGLEFLIYFQGNSAPDKSGLPSDRFSAERTGGSVSTLTIQRTQQEDSAVYLCASSLRAGGASEQYFGPGTRLTVT.

This chain joins TRBV4-3 and TRBJ1-1, with 7 bases identical to TRBD1. Germline CDR1 and CDR2: LGHNA and YSLEER. The CDR3 extends over 13 amino acids. Trimming took 2 bases from V and 9 from J; bases not matched to a gene: 6. DNA for the CDR3: TGCGCCAGCAGCCAAAGGGGGACAGAAAAAGCTTTCTTT. This codes for CASSQRGTEKAFF.